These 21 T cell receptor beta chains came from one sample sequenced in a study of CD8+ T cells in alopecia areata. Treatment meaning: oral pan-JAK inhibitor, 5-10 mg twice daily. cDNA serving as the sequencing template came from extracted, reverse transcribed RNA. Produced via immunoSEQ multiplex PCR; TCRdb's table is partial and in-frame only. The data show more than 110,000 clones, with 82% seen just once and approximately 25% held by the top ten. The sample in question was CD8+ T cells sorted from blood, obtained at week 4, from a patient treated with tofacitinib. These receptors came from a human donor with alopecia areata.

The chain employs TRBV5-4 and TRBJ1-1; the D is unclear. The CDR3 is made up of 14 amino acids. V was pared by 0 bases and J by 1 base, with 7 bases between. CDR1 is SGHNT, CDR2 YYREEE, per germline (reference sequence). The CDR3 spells CASSLEGRNTEAFF. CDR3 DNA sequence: TGTGCCAGCAGCTTGGAAGGCAGGAACACTGAAGCTTTCTTT.

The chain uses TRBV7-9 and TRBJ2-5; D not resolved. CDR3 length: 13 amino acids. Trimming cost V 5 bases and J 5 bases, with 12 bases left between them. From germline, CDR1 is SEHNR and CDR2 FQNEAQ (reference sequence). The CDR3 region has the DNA TGTGCCAGCAGCAGATACAGTGTCGAGACCCAGTACTTC. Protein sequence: CASSRYSVETQYF.

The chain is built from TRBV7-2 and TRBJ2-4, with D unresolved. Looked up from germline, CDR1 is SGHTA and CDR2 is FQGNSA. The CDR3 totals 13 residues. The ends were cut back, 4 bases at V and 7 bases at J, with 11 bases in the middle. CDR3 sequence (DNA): TGTGCCAGCAGCTCGGGTCAGGTGAACATTCAGTACTTC. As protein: CASSSGQVNIQYF.

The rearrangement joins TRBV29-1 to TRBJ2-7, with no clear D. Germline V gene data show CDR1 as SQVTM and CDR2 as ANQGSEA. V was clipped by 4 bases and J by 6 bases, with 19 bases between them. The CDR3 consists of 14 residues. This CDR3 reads CSVVSRGISVEQYF. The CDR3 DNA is TGCAGCGTTGTCAGTCGTGGCATAAGTGTCGAGCAGTACTTC.

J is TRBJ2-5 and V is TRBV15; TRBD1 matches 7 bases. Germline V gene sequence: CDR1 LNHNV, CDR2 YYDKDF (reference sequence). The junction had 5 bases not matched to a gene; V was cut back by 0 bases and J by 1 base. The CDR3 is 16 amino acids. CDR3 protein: CATSRDSQGVQETQYF. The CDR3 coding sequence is TGTGCCACCAGCAGAGATTCTCAGGGGGTCCAAGAGACCCAGTACTTC.

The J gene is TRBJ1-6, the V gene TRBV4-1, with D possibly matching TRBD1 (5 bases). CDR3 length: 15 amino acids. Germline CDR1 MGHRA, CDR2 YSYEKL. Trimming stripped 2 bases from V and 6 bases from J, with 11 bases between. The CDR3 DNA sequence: TGCGCCAGCAGCCAACAAGCAGGGCGTAATTCACCCCTCCACTTT. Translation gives CASSQQAGRNSPLHF.

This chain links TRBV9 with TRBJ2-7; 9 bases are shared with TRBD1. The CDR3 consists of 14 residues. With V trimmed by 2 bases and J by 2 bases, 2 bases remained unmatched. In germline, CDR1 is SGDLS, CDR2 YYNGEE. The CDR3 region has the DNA TGTGCCAGCAGCGTCGGGACAGGGCCCTACGAGCAGTACTTC. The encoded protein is CASSVGTGPYEQYF. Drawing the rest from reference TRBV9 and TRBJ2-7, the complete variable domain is DSGVTQTPKHLITATGQRVTLRCSPRSGDLSVYWYQQSLDQGLQFLIQYYNGEERAKGNILERFSAQQFPDLHSELNLSSLELGDSALYFCASSVGTGPYEQYFGPGTRLTVT.

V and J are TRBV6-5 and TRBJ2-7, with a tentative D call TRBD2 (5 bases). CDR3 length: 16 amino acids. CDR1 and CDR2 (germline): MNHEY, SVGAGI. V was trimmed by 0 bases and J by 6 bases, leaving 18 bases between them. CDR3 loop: CASSYSREALRGEQYF. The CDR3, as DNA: TGTGCCAGCAGTTACTCGAGGGAAGCCCTTCGGGGCGAGCAGTACTTC.

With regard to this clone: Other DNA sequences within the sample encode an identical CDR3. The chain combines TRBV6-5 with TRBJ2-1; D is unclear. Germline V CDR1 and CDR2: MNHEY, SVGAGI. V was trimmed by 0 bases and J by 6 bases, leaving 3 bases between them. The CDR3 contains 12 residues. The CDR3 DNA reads TGTGCCAGCAGTTACTCGGGCAATGAGCAGTTCTTC. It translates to CASSYSGNEQFF.

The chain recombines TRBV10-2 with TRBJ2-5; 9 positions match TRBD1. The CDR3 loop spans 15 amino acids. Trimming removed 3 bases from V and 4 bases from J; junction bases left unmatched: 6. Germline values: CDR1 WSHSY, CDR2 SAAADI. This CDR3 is CASSERWTGVETQYF. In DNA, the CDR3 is TGCGCCAGCAGTGAACGGTGGACAGGGGTAGAGACCCAGTACTTC.

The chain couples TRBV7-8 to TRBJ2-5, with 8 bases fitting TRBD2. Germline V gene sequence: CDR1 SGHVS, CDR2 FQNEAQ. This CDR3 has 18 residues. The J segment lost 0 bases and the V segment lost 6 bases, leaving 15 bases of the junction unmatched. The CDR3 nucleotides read TGTGCCAGCAGTTATGCCGCCTTTGGCGGGGGGAACCAAGAGACCCAGTACTTC. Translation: CASSYAAFGGGNQETQYF.

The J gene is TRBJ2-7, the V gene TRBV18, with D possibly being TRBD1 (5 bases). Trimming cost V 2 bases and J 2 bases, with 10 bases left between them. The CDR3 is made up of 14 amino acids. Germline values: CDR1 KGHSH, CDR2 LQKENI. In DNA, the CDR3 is TGTGCCAGCTCACCAGGGGCAGGGACCTACGAGCAGTACTTC. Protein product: CASSPGAGTYEQYF.

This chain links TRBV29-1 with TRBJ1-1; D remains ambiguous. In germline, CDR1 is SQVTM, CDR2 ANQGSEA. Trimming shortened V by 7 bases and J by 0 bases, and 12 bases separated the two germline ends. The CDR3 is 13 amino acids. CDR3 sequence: CSGTLGMNTEAFF. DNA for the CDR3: TGCAGCGGAACGTTAGGGATGAACACTGAAGCTTTCTTT.

CDR3 sequence reads: CASVGGPDTQYF. The CDR3 coding sequence is TGTGCCAGCGTCGGGGGCCCAGATACGCAGTATTTT. J is TRBJ2-3 and V is TRBV27; D may match TRBD1 or TRBD2 (6 bases each). Trimming cost V 8 bases and J 4 bases, with 10 bases left between them. The CDR3 sequence is 12 residues long. Germline lookup yields CDR1 MNHEY and CDR2 SMNVEV (reference sequence).

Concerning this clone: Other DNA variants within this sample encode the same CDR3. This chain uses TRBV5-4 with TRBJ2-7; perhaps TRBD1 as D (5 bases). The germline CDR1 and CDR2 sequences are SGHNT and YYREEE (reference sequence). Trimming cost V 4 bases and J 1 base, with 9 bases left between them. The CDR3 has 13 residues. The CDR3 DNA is TGTGCCAGCAGCCCCGACAGTTCCTACGAGCAGTACTTC. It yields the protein CASSPDSSYEQYF.

Written as DNA, the CDR3 is TGTGCCAGCAGCTTAGGGGCTGGTCGCGAGCAGTACTTC. Its translation: CASSLGAGREQYF. The chain couples TRBV7-9 to TRBJ2-7; D remains unclear. CDR1 and CDR2 (germline): SEHNR, FQNEAQ (reference sequence). Trimming shortened V by 1 base and J by 6 bases, and 10 bases separated the two germline ends. This CDR3 contains 13 residues.

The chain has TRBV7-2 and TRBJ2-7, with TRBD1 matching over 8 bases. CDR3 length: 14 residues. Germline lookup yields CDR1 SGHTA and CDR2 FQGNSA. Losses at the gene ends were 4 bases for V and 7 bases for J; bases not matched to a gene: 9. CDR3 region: CASSYFLQGEEQYF. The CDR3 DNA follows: TGTGCCAGCAGCTATTTTTTACAGGGGGAGGAGCAGTACTTC.

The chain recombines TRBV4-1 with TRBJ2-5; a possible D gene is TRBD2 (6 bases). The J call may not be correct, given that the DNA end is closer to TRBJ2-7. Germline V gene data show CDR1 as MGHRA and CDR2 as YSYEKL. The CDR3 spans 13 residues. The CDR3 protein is CASSPPGLYEQYF. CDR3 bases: TGCGCCAGCAGCCCTCCGGGACTTTACGAGCAGTACTTC.

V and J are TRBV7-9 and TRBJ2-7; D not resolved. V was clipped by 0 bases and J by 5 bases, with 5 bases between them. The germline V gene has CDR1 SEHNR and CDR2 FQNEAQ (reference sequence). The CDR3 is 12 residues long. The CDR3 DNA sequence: TGTGCCAGCAGCTTAGCGCAAAACGAGCAGTACTTC. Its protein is CASSLAQNEQYF.

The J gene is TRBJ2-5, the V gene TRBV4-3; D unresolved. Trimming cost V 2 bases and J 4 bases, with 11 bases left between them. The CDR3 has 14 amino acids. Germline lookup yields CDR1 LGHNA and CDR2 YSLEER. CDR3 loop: CASSQFAMRETQYF. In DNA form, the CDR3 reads TGCGCCAGCAGCCAATTTGCGATGAGAGAGACCCAGTACTTC.

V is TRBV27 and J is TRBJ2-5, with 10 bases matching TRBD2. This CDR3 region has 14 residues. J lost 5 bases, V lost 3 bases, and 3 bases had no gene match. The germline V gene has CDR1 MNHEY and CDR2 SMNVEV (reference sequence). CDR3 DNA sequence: TGTGCCAGCAGTTTCCTAGCGGGGGTGGAGACCCAGTACTTC. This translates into CASSFLAGVETQYF.